The next 26 T cell receptor beta chains were all read from a single sample in a study of blood T cell repertoires in COVID-19. TCRdb's table, derived via immunoSEQ multiplex PCR, lists solely in-frame clones and lacks some. There are fewer than 110,000 clones in the sample; 75% to 95% occur only once, and 1% to 1.5% lies in the top ten. The sequenced sample consisted of peripheral blood. The origin of the receptors is a woman between 25 and 40 years old with acute or convalescent COVID-19.

The V and J genes are TRBV12-2 and TRBJ1-1; TRBD1, the table's D call, lacks a check against the DNA. TRBV12-2 is a recognized pseudogene. This CDR3 has 14 amino acids. CDR3 amino acids: CASRLALGTGDAFF. The CDR3 bases are TGTGCAAGTCGCTTAGCGCTAGGGACAGGGGACGCTTTCTTT.

The CDR3 DNA is TGTGCCAGCAGCGCTCAGGGGCTAGCGGGAGGTTTTACAGATACGCAGTATTTT. Translating gives CASSAQGLAGGFTDTQYF. V and J are TRBV9 and TRBJ2-3; 11 nucleotides match TRBD2. The germline gives CDR1 SGDLS, CDR2 YYNGEE. V was pared by 3 bases and J by 3 bases, with 12 bases of the junction left unmatched. CDR3 length equals 18 residues.

This chain links TRBV7-3 with TRBJ2-1; D not certain. CDR1 SGHTA and CDR2 FQGTGA come from the germline V gene. Trimming stripped 4 bases from V and 9 bases from J, with 13 bases between. The CDR3 is 13 amino acids. CDR3 DNA sequence: TGTGCCAGCAGCTCCAGACCCTCGGGTGAGCAGTTCTTC. Translating gives CASSSRPSGEQFF.

This chain joins TRBV10-3 and TRBJ1-3; 7 bases are a match to TRBD1. The CDR3 length is 15 residues. Trimming cost V 4 bases and J 0 bases; bases outside gene matches: 3. CDR1 ENHRY and CDR2 SYGVKD come from the germline V gene. The CDR3: CAISGGTDSGNTIYF. The CDR3 nucleotides read TGTGCCATCAGTGGAGGGACAGACTCTGGAAACACCATATATTTT.

The chain is built from TRBV28 and TRBJ1-5, with D perhaps matching TRBD1 (6 bases). This CDR3 is built from 14 residues. Germline values: CDR1 MDHEN, CDR2 SYDVKM. Trimming pared 6 bases from V and 3 bases from J, leaving 12 bases between. Here the CDR3 DNA reads TGTGCCAGCAGGGGCAGGGGTCTCAATCAGCCCCAGCATTTT. Translating gives CASRGRGLNQPQHF.

The chain combines TRBV28 with TRBJ2-7, with D unclear. This CDR3 contains 13 residues. Germline CDR1 MDHEN, CDR2 SYDVKM. V shed 0 bases and J shed 4 bases, with 7 bases lying between them. The CDR3 protein is CASSLWSGYEQYF. The CDR3 DNA reads TGTGCCAGCAGTTTATGGTCAGGATACGAGCAGTACTTC.

This clone occurred once. V is TRBV4-3 and J is TRBJ1-2; D unclear. The CDR3 is made up of 15 amino acids. Germline V gene sequence: CDR1 LGHNA, CDR2 YSLEER. V was clipped by 0 bases and J by 2 bases, with 10 bases between them. The CDR3 DNA reads TGCGCCAGCAGCCAAGATCATGCAGGAAACTATGGCTACACCTTC. It codes for CASSQDHAGNYGYTF.

This rearrangement joins TRBV29-1 to TRBJ1-5, with D possibly being TRBD1 (6 bases). Trimming stripped 6 bases from V and 3 bases from J, with 12 bases between. The germline V gene has CDR1 SQVTM and CDR2 ANQGSEA. The CDR3 is 13 amino acids. The CDR3 DNA follows: TGCAGCGTGACCCGGGACAACAATCAGCCCCAGCATTTT. This gives the protein CSVTRDNNQPQHF.

The chain combines TRBV29-1 with TRBJ2-6; D not certain. Germline V gene data show CDR1 as SQVTM and CDR2 as ANQGSEA. Trimming took 5 bases from V and 0 from J, leaving 5 bases between them. CDR3 length: 13 amino acids. CDR3 DNA: TGCAGCGTTTATAGCTCTGGGGCCAACGTCCTGACTTTC. This gives the protein CSVYSSGANVLTF.

The rearrangement links TRBV15 to TRBJ1-2; 7 bases match TRBD1. Looked up from germline, CDR1 is LNHNV and CDR2 is YYDKDF (reference sequence). CDR3 size: 16 residues. Germline trimming cut 1 base from V and 4 bases from J; bases unmatched to any gene: 9. The CDR3: CATSRAGTAVGYGYTF. As DNA, the CDR3 is TGTGCCACCAGCAGAGCCGGGACAGCGGTAGGCTATGGCTACACCTTC. Drawing the rest from reference TRBV15 and TRBJ1-2, the complete variable domain is DAMVIQNPRYQVTQFGKPVTLSCSQTLNHNVMYWYQQKSSQAPKLLFHYYDKDFNNEADTPDNFQSRRPNTSFCFLDIRSPGLGDTAMYLCATSRAGTAVGYGYTFGSGTRLTVV.

This clone came up once. The rearrangement uses TRBV5-1 and TRBJ2-1; 7 bases fit TRBD2. The V gene end was trimmed by 0 bases and the J gene end by 4 bases; junction bases not matched to a gene: 4. The CDR3 has 15 residues. The germline gives CDR1 SGHRS, CDR2 YFSETQ. The CDR3, as DNA: TGCGCCAGCAGCTTGGCCAGCGGGGAATACAATGAGCAGTTCTTC. This translates into CASSLASGEYNEQFF. Complete variable domain (other parts from reference TRBV5-1 and TRBJ2-1): KAGVTQTPRYLIKTRGQQVTLSCSPISGHRSVSWYQQTPGQGLQFLFEYFSETQRNKGNFPGRFSGRQFSNSRSEMNVSTLELGDSALYLCASSLASGEYNEQFFGPGTRLTVL.

The genes are TRBV5-6 and TRBJ1-5; D is ambiguous. The V gene lost 4 bases and the J gene lost 0 bases, with 20 bases spanning the gap. The CDR3 contains 18 residues. The germline V gene encodes CDR1 SGHDT and CDR2 YYEEEE. DNA of the CDR3: TGTGCCAGCAGCCGCCCCCCGCCAGGCTCAAATAGCAATCAGCCCCAGCATTTT. This codes for CASSRPPPGSNSNQPQHF.

V and J are TRBV27 and TRBJ2-1; 14 nucleotides line up with TRBD2. The CDR3 is made up of 16 amino acids. The J segment lost 6 bases and the V segment lost 5 bases, leaving 6 bases of the junction unmatched. Germline CDR1 reads MNHEY; CDR2 reads SMNVEV (reference sequence). CDR3 sequence (DNA): TGTGCCAGCAGTCCCGGGACTAGCGGGAGTAGCAATGAGCAGTTCTTC. Protein sequence: CASSPGTSGSSNEQFF.

The chain recombines TRBV30 with TRBJ2-7; no clear D. Germline V gene lookup returns CDR1 GTSNPN and CDR2 SVGIG (reference sequence). CDR3 size: 12 residues. Between the trimmed V and J ends, which lost 0 bases and 3 bases, there was a span of 6 bases. The CDR3 loop reads CAWSVAGYEQYF. The CDR3 region has the DNA TGTGCCTGGAGTGTAGCCGGCTACGAGCAGTACTTC.

The chain employs TRBV30 and TRBJ2-1; 11 nucleotides align to TRBD2. The ends lost 4 bases at V and 6 bases at J; junction bases unmatched: 2. The CDR3 runs to 13 residues. Per the germline V gene, CDR1 is GTSNPN and CDR2 is SVGIG (reference sequence). CDR3 sequence (DNA): TGTGCCTGGACTAGCGGGAGGTCCAATGAGCAGTTCTTC. Translating it yields CAWTSGRSNEQFF.

V gene TRBV18 combines with J gene TRBJ1-1; D not certain. This CDR3 comprises 13 residues. Germline CDR1 reads KGHSH; CDR2 reads LQKENI. V was shortened by 6 bases and J by 0 bases, with 8 bases between the two germline ends. The chain's CDR3 is CASSENMNTEAFF. The CDR3 coding sequence is TGTGCCAGCTCGGAGAACATGAACACTGAAGCTTTCTTT. Full variable domain (outside the CDR3, taken from reference TRBV18 and TRBJ1-1): NAGVMQNPRHLVRRRGQEARLRCSPMKGHSHVYWYRQLPEEGLKFMVYLQKENIIDESGMPKERFSAEFPKEGPSILRIQQVVRGDSAAYFCASSENMNTEAFFGQGTRLTVV.

The V call is TRBV15, the J call TRBJ2-5, with 9 bases fitting TRBD1. The V gene end was trimmed by 4 bases and the J gene end by 4 bases; junction bases not matched to a gene: 10. The CDR3 covers 16 residues. Germline V lookup: CDR1 LNHNV, CDR2 YYDKDF (reference sequence). Written as DNA, the CDR3 is TGTGCCACCAGCAATAACAGGGGGCCGTACCCAGAGACCCAGTACTTC. This encodes CATSNNRGPYPETQYF.

The chain is built from TRBV4-1 and TRBJ1-2, with a weak D call TRBD1 (6 bases). The germline V gene encodes CDR1 MGHRA and CDR2 YSYEKL. The CDR3 totals 13 residues. Trimming left V 8 bases short and J 5 bases short, with 15 bases between. The CDR3 reads CASRSDSRYGYTF. The CDR3 nucleotides are TGCGCCAGCCGCTCGGACAGCAGATATGGCTACACCTTC.

V gene TRBV4-1 combines with J gene TRBJ1-2; 7 bases are shared with TRBD1. V shed 5 bases, J shed 4 bases, and the junction held 10 bases outside the gene matches. From germline, CDR1 is MGHRA and CDR2 YSYEKL. This CDR3 is built from 15 residues. CDR3 protein: CASSSPKTGSYGYTF. CDR3 sequence (DNA): TGCGCCAGCAGCTCCCCGAAGACAGGGTCCTATGGCTACACCTTC.

The chain couples TRBV19 to TRBJ2-7, with TRBD2 identical over 11 bases. CDR3 length equals 17 residues. The V gene end was trimmed by 3 bases and the J gene end by 1 base; junction bases not matched to a gene: 8. Germline CDR1 LNHDA, CDR2 SQIVND (reference sequence). The CDR3, as DNA: TGTGCCAGTAGTATTGGCCTAGCGGGAGGTATATCCTACGAGCAGTACTTC. It yields the protein CASSIGLAGGISYEQYF. The complete variable domain, with remaining parts taken from reference TRBV19 and TRBJ2-7, reads DGGITQSPKYLFRKEGQNVTLSCEQNLNHDAMYWYRQDPGQGLRLIYYSQIVNDFQKGDIAEGYSVSREKKESFPLTVTSAQKNPTAFYLCASSIGLAGGISYEQYFGPGTRLTVT.

This rearrangement joins TRBV7-8 to TRBJ1-3, with 7 bases lining up with TRBD1. V dropped 1 base and J dropped 0; count of bases not matched to a gene: 12. The CDR3 consists of 19 residues. CDR1 SGHVS and CDR2 FQNEAQ come from the germline V gene. CDR3 in DNA: TGTGCCAGCAGCTTAGACGGCCTGACAGGGCTAAACTCTGGAAACACCATATATTTT. Translated: CASSLDGLTGLNSGNTIYF.

V is TRBV7-8 and J is TRBJ1-2, with 10 bases that match TRBD1. CDR1 is SGHVS, CDR2 FQNEAQ, per germline. The length of the CDR3 is 14 residues. With 8 bases clipped from V and 4 bases from J, the junction kept 7 bases outside the gene matches. The CDR3 here is CASATGTGAYGYTF. The CDR3 DNA reads TGTGCCAGCGCGACCGGGACAGGGGCCTATGGCTACACCTTC.

The chain uses TRBV2 and TRBJ2-3, with 11 bases identical to TRBD2. This CDR3 spans 15 amino acids. From germline, CDR1 is SNHLY and CDR2 FYNNEI. V was pared by 7 bases and J by 0 bases, with 3 bases of the junction left unmatched. In nucleotides, the CDR3 is TGTGCCAGCAAACGACTAGCGGGGAGCACAGATACGCAGTATTTT. Its protein product is CASKRLAGSTDTQYF.

This chain connects TRBV18 to TRBJ1-1, with 7 bases aligning to TRBD1. J was trimmed by 2 bases and V by 4 bases; bases with no gene match: 4. The CDR3 runs 14 residues. Looked up from germline, CDR1 is KGHSH and CDR2 is LQKENI. The CDR3 is CASSLGQTNTEAFF. The CDR3 coding sequence is TGTGCCAGCTCACTGGGACAGACCAACACTGAAGCTTTCTTT.

This chain connects TRBV28 to TRBJ2-1, with 15 nucleotides matching TRBD2. Germline values: CDR1 MDHEN, CDR2 SYDVKM. Unmatched junction bases numbered 4, after V lost 1 base and J lost 0 bases. This CDR3 comprises 19 residues. CDR3 bases: TGTGCCAGCAGTTTATTGGGACTAGCGGGGGGACCCTCCTACAATGAGCAGTTCTTC. This encodes CASSLLGLAGGPSYNEQFF.

The chain has TRBV6-6 and TRBJ2-3; 10 nucleotides match TRBD2. Germline V gene sequence: CDR1 MNHNY, CDR2 SVGAGI (reference sequence). J gave up 0 bases and V 8 bases, and 5 bases lay outside the gene matches. The CDR3 extends over 15 amino acids. The CDR3 loop reads CASSLAGGSTDTQYF. DNA of the CDR3: TGTGCCAGCTCCTTAGCGGGGGGTAGCACAGATACGCAGTATTTT.